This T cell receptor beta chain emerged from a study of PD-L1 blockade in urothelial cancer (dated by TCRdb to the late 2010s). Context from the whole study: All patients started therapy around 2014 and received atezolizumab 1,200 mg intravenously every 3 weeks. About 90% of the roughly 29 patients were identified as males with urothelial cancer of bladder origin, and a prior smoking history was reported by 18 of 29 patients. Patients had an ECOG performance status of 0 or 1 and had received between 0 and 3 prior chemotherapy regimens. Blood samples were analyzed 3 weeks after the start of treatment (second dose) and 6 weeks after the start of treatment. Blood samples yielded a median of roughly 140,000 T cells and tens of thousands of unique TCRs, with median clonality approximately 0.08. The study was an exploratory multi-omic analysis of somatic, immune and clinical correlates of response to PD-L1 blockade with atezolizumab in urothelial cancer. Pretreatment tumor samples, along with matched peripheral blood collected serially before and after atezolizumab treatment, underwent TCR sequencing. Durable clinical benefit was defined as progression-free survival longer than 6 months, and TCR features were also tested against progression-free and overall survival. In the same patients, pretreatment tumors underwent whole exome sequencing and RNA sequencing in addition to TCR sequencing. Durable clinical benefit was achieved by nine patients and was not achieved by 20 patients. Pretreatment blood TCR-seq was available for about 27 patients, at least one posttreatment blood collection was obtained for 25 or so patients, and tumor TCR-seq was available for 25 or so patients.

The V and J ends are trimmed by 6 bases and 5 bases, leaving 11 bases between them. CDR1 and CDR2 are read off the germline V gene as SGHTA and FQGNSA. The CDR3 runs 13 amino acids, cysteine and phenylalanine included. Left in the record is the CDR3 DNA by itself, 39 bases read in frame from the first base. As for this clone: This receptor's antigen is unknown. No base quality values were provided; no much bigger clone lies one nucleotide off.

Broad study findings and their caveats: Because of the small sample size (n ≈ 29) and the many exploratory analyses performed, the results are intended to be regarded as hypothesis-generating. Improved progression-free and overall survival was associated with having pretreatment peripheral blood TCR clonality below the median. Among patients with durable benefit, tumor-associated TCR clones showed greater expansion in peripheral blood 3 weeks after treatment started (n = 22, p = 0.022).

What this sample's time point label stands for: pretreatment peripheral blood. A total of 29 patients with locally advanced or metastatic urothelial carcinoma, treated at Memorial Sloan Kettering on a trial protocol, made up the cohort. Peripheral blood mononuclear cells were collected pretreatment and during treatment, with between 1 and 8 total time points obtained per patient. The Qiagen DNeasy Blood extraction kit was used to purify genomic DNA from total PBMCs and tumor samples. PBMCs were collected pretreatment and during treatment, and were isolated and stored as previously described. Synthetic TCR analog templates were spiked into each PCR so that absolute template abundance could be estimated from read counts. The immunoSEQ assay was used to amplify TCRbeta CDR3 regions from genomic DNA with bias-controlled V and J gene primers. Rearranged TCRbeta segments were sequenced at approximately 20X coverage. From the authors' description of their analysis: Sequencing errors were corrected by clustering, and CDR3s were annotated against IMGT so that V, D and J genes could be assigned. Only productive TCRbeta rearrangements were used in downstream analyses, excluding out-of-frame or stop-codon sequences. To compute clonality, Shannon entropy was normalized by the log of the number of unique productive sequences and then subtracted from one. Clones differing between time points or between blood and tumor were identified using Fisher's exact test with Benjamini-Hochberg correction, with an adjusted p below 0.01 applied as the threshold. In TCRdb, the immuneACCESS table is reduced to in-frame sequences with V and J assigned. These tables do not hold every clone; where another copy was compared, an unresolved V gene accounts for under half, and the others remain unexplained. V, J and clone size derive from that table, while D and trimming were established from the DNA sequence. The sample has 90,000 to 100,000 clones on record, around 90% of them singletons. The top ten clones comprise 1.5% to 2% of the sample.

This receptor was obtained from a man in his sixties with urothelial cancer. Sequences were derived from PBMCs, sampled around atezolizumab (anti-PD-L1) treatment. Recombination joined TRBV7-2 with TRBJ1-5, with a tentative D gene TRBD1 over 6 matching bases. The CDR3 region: CASRSSGDQPQHF. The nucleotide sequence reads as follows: TGTGCCAGCAGGTCTTCAGGGGATCAGCCCCAGCATTTT.